This T cell receptor beta chain was identified in a study of cytomegalovirus exposure and HLA in healthy donors. Healthy bone marrow donors made up the donors. Overall study results and limits: TCR beta chain V- and J-gene trimming was linked, in a later analysis, to a missense variant in DCLRE1C.

Primers for the PCR totalled 60 Vbeta and 13 Jbeta. The method was immunoSEQ multiplex PCR; TCRdb's version includes in-frame clones alone and lacks a portion of them. The data hold 120,000 or so clones, with 60% to 85% observed a single time. Germline V gene sequence: CDR1 SGHRS, CDR2 YFSETQ. The CDR3 length is 15 residues. V was pared by 2 bases and J by 0 bases, with 9 bases between. This clone was seen more than once but under ten times. Its antigen is unknown. The receptor was isolated from a woman in her sixties in good health and CMV-seropositive. Material for sequencing was PBMCs. The gene calls are TRBV5-1 and TRBJ1-3, with D perhaps matching TRBD1 (6 bases). In DNA, the CDR3 is TGCGCCAGCAGCTTACAGGGCTCCTCTGGAAACACCATATATTTT. Amino acid sequence: CASSLQGSSGNTIYF.